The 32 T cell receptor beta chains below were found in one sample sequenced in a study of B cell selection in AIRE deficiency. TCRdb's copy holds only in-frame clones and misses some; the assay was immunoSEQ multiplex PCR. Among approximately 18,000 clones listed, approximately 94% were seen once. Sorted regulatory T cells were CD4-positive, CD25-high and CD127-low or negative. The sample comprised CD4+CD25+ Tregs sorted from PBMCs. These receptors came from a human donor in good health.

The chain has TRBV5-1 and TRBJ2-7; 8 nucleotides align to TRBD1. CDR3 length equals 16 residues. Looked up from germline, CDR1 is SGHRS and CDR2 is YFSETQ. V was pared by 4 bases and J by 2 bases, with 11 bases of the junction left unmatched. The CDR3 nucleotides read TGCGCCAGCAGCGCGGCAGGGGGCTACAGAGCCTACGAGCAGTACTTC. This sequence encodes CASSAAGGYRAYEQYF.

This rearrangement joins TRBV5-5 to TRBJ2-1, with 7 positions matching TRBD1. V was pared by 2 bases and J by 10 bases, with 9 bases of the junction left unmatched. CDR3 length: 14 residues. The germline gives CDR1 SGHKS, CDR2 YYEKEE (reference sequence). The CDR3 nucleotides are TGTGCCAGCAGCTTAGGACAGGTCCTCAGGGAGCAGTTCTTC. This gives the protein CASSLGQVLREQFF.

The chain's CDR3 is CASSNGTGGSNYGYTF. DNA of the CDR3: TGTGCCAGCAGCAACGGGACAGGGGGTTCTAACTATGGCTACACCTTC. V gene TRBV11-1 combines with J gene TRBJ1-2; 11 positions agree with TRBD1. Germline CDR1 SGHAT, CDR2 FQDESV (reference sequence). This CDR3 contains 16 residues. After removal of 5 bases from V and 0 bases from J, the junction contained 5 bases not matched to a gene.

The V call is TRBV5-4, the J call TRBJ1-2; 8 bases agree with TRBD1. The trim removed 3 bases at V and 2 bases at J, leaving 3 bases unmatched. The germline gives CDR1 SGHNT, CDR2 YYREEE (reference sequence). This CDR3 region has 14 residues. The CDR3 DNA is TGTGCCAGCAGCTCGGACAGGGTAAACTATGGCTACACCTTC. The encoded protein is CASSSDRVNYGYTF.

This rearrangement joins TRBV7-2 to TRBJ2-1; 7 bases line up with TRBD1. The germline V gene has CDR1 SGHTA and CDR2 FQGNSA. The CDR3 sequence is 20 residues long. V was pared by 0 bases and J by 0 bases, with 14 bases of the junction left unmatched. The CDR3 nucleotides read TGTGCCAGCAGCTTAGCCCCGCGCTGGACAGGCCTTAGCTCCTACAATGAGCAGTTCTTC. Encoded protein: CASSLAPRWTGLSSYNEQFF. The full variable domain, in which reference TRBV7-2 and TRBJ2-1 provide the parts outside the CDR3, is GAGVSQSPSNKVTEKGKDVELRCDPISGHTALYWYRQSLGQGLEFLIYFQGNSAPDKSGLPSDRFSAERTGGSVSTLTIQRTQQEDSAVYLCASSLAPRWTGLSSYNEQFFGPGTRLTVL.

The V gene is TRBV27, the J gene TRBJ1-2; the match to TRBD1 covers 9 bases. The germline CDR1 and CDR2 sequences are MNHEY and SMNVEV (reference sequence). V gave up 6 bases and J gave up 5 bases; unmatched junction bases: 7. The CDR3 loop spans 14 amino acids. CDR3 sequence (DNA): TGTGCCAGCAGGCCCGGGACAGGGACATATGGCTACACCTTC. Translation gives CASRPGTGTYGYTF.

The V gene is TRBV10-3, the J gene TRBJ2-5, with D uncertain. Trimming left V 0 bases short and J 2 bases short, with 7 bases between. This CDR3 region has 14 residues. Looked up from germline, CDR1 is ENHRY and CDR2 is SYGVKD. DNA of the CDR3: TGTGCCATCAGTGAGTCGAACGAACAAGAGACCCAGTACTTC. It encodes CAISESNEQETQYF.

CDR3 sequence: CASSSHRGGTDTQYF. The DNA of the CDR3 is TGTGCCAGCAGCTCCCACAGGGGTGGGACAGATACGCAGTATTTT. The J gene is TRBJ2-3, the V gene TRBV7-8; 7 nucleotides agree with TRBD1. This CDR3 spans 15 amino acids. Germline CDR1 SGHVS, CDR2 FQNEAQ. V gave up 4 bases and J gave up 3 bases; unmatched junction bases: 7. The full variable domain, completed using reference TRBV7-8 and TRBJ2-3, is GAGVSQSPRYKVAKRGQDVALRCDPISGHVSLFWYQQALGQGPEFLTYFQNEAQLDKSGLPSDRFFAERPEGSVSTLKIQRTQQEDSAVYLCASSSHRGGTDTQYFGPGTRLTVL.

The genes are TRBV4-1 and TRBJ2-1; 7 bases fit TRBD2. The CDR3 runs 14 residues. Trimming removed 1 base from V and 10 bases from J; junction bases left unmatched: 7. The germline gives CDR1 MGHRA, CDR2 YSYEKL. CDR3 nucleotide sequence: TGCGCCAGCAGCCAAGTGGACACACTAGCGGAGCAGTTCTTC. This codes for CASSQVDTLAEQFF.

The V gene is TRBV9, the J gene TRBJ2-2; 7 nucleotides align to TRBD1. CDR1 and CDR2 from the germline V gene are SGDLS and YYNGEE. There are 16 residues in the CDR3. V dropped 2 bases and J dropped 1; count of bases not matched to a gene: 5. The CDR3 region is CASSVSGTVNTGELFF. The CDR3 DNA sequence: TGTGCCAGCAGCGTCTCCGGGACAGTGAACACCGGGGAGCTGTTTTTT.

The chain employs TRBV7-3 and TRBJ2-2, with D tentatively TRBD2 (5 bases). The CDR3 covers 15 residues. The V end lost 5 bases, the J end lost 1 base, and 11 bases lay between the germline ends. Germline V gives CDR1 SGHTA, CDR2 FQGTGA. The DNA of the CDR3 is TGTGCCAGCAGCCGGACGAGGGAGAACACCGGGGAGCTGTTTTTT. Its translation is CASSRTRENTGELFF. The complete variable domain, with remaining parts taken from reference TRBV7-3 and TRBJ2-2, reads GAGVSQTPSNKVTEKGKYVELRCDPISGHTALYWYRQSLGQGPEFLIYFQGTGAADDSGLPNDRFFAVRPEGSVSTLKIQRTERGDSAVYLCASSRTRENTGELFFGEGSRLTVL.

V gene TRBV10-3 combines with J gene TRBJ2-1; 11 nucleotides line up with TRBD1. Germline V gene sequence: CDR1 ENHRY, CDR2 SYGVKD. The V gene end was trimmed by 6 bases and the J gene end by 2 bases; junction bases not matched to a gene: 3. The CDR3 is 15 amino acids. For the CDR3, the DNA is TGTGCCATCAGAGTGGACAGGGGGCCCTACAATGAGCAGTTCTTC. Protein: CAIRVDRGPYNEQFF.

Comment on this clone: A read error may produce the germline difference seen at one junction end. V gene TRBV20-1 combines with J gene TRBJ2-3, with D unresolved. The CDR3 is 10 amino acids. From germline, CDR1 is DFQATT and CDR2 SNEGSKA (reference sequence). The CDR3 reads CSASRDTQYF. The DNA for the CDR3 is TGCAGTGCTAGCAGAGATACGCAGTATTTT.

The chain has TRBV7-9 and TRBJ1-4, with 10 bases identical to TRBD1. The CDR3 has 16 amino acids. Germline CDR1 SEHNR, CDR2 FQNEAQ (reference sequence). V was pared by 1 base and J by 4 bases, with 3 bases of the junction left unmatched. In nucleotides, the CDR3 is TGTGCCAGCAGCTTAGGACAGGGGGCTATTAATGAAAAACTGTTTTTT. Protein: CASSLGQGAINEKLFF. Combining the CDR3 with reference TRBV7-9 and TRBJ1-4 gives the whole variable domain DTGVSQNPRHKITKRGQNVTFRCDPISEHNRLYWYRQTLGQGPEFLTYFQNEAQLEKSRLLSDRFSAERPKGSFSTLEIQRTEQGDSAMYLCASSLGQGAINEKLFFGSGTQLSVL.

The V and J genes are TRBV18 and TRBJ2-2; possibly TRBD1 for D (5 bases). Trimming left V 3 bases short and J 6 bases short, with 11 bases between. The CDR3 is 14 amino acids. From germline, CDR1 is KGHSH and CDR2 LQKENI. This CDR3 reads CASSPRSRAGELFF. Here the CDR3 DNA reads TGTGCCAGCTCACCTCGCAGCAGGGCCGGGGAGCTGTTTTTT.

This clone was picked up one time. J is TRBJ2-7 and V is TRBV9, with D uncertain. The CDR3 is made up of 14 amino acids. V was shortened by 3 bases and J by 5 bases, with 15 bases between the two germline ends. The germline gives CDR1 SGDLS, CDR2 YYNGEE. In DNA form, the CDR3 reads TGTGCCAGCAGCGGAGAGGTGTGGACCCACGAGCAGTACTTC. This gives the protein CASSGEVWTHEQYF. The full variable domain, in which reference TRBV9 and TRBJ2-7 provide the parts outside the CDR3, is DSGVTQTPKHLITATGQRVTLRCSPRSGDLSVYWYQQSLDQGLQFLIQYYNGEERAKGNILERFSAQQFPDLHSELNLSSLELGDSALYFCASSGEVWTHEQYFGPGTRLTVT.

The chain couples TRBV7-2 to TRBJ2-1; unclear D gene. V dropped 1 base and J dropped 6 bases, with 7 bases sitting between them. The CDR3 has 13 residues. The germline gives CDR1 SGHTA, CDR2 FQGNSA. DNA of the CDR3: TGTGCCAGCAGCTTAGGTCGTCGCAATGAGCAGTTCTTC. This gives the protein CASSLGRRNEQFF. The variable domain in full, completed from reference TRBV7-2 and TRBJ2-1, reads GAGVSQSPSNKVTEKGKDVELRCDPISGHTALYWYRQSLGQGLEFLIYFQGNSAPDKSGLPSDRFSAERTGGSVSTLTIQRTQQEDSAVYLCASSLGRRNEQFFGPGTRLTVL.

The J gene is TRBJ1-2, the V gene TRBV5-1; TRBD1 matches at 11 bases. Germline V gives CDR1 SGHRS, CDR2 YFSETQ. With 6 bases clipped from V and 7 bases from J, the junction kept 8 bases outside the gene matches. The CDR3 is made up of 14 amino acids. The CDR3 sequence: CASKSGTGGFGYTF. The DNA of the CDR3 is TGCGCCAGCAAGTCCGGGACAGGGGGTTTTGGCTACACCTTC.

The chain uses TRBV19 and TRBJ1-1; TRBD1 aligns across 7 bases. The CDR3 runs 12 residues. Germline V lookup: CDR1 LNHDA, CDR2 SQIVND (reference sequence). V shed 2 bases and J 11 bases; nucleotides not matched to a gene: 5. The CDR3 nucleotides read TGTGCCAGTAGTATACGGCAGGGGGAGGCTTTCTTT. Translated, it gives CASSIRQGEAFF. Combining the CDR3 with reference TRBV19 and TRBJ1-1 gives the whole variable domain DGGITQSPKYLFRKEGQNVTLSCEQNLNHDAMYWYRQDPGQGLRLIYYSQIVNDFQKGDIAEGYSVSREKKESFPLTVTSAQKNPTAFYLCASSIRQGEAFFGQGTRLTVV.

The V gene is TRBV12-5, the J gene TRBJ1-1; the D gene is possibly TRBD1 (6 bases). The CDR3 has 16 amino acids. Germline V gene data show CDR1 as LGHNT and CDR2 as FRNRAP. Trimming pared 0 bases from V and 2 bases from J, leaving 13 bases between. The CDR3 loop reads CASGLVLGRGNTEAFF. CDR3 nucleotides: TGTGCTAGTGGTTTGGTACTGGGCAGGGGAAACACTGAAGCTTTCTTT.

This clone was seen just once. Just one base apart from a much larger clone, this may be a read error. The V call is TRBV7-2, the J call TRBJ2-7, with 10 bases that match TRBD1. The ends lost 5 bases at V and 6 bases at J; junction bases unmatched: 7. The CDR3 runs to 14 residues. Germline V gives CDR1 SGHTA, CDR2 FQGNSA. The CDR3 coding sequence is TGTGCCAGCAGCCACCGACAGGGGGCGAGCGAGCAGTACTTC. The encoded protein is CASSHRQGASEQYF. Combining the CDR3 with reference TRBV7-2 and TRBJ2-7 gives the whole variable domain GAGVSQSPSNKVTEKGKDVELRCDPISGHTALYWYRQSLGQGLEFLIYFQGNSAPDKSGLPSDRFSAERTGGSVSTLTIQRTQQEDSAVYLCASSHRQGASEQYFGPGTRLTVT.

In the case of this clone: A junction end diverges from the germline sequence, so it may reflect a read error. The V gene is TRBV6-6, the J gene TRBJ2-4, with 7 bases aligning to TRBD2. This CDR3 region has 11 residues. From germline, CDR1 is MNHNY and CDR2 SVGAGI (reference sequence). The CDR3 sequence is CASSYSGGWHF. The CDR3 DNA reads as TGTGCCAGCAGTTACTCGGGAGGGTGGCACTTC.

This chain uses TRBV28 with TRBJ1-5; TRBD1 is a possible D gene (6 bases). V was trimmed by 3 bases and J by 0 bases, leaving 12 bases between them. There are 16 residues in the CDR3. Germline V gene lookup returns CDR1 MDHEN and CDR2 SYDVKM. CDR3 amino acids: CASSLRQVYSNQPQHF. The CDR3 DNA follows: TGTGCCAGCAGTTTGAGACAGGTATATAGCAATCAGCCCCAGCATTTT.

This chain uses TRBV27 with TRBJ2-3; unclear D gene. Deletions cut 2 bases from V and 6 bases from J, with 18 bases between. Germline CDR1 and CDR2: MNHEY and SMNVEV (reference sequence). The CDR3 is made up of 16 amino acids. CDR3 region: CASSLRPPLAGDTQYF. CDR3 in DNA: TGTGCCAGCAGTTTAAGGCCCCCGCTGGCTGGGGATACGCAGTATTTT.

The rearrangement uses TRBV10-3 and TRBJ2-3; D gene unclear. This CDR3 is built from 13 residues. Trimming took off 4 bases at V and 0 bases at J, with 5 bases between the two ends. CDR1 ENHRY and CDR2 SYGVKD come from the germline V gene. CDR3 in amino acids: CAISGASTDTQYF. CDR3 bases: TGTGCCATCAGTGGGGCTAGCACAGATACGCAGTATTTT.

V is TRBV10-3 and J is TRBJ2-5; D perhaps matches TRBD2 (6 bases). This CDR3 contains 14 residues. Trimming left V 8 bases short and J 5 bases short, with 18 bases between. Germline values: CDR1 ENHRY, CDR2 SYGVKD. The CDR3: CAISWAGIRETQYF. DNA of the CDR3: TGTGCCATCTCCTGGGCGGGGATCAGGGAGACCCAGTACTTC.

The CDR3 reads CASSSGGGLYEQYF. The CDR3 DNA follows: TGCGCCAGCAGTTCGGGGGGAGGGCTATACGAGCAGTACTTC. The rearrangement links TRBV5-1 to TRBJ2-7, with TRBD2 matching over 7 bases. This CDR3 has 14 residues. V lost 5 bases and J lost 4; bases outside the gene matches: 9. Germline lookup yields CDR1 SGHRS and CDR2 YFSETQ.

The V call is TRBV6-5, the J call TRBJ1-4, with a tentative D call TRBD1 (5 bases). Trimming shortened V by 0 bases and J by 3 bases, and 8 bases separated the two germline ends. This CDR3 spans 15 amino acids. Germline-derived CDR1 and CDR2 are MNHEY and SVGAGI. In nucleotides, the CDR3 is TGTGCCAGCAGTTACTCGGGGGGGGCTAATGAAAAACTGTTTTTT. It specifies CASSYSGGANEKLFF.

This CDR3 is CASSEQGATQYF. CDR3 in DNA: TGTGCCAGCAGTGAGCAGGGAGCGACCCAGTACTTC. The chain is built from TRBV2 and TRBJ2-5; D is tentatively TRBD1 or TRBD2 (5 bases each). Germline values: CDR1 SNHLY, CDR2 FYNNEI. The CDR3 has 12 amino acids. The V and J ends lost 3 bases and 7 bases respectively, with 9 bases between them.

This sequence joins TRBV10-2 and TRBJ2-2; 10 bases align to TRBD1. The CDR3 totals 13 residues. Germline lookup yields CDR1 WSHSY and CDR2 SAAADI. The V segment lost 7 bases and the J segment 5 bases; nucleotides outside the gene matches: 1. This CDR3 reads CASKGQGTGELFF. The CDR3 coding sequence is TGCGCCAGCAAGGGACAGGGGACCGGGGAGCTGTTTTTT.

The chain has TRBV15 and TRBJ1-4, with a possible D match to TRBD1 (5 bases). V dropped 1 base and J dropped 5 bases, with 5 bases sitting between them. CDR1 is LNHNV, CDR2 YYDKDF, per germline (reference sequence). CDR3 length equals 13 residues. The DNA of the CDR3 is TGTGCCACCAGCAGAGGGGGGAATGAAAAACTGTTTTTT. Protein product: CATSRGGNEKLFF. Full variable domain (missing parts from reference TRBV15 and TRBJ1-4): DAMVIQNPRYQVTQFGKPVTLSCSQTLNHNVMYWYQQKSSQAPKLLFHYYDKDFNNEADTPDNFQSRRPNTSFCFLDIRSPGLGDTAMYLCATSRGGNEKLFFGSGTQLSVL.

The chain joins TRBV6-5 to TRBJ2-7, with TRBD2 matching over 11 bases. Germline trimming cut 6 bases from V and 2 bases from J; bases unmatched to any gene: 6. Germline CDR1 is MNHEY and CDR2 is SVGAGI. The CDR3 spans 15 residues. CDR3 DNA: TGTGCCAGCAGCTCGACTAGCGGGACCACCTACGAGCAGTACTTC. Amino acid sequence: CASSSTSGTTYEQYF.